The T cell receptor (beta chain) under discussion was sequenced for a study of vaccination effects on CD4 cells after COVID-19. Whole-study context: Sampling occurred a median 72 days post second dose, range 14 to 241. Study findings and constraints: Convalescents' post-vaccination spike-reactive clones were chiefly new, vaccine-induced ones. Marked contraction was observed in infection-induced and vaccine-induced clones late after vaccination.

Sequenced by immunoSEQ multiplex PCR; TCRdb stores in-frame clones only, minus some. This sample yields 40,000 to 45,000 clones, of which around 76% are seen a single time; around 3.5% belongs to the top ten. Having been cultured for less than 12 days, the cells underwent CD4+ T cell isolation. Their SARS-CoV-2 infection, verified by PCR, occurred between March and December 2020. Participants were vaccinated with two doses of either the BNT162b2 or mRNA-1273 vaccine. On both days 3 and 7, half of the culture medium was replaced with IL-2 medium. CDR1 is KGHSH, CDR2 LQKENI, per germline. There are 15 residues in the CDR3. V dropped 2 bases and J dropped 4 bases, with 9 bases sitting between them. For this clone: Antigen: not known.

The chain combines TRBV18 with TRBJ2-6; unclear D gene. The receptor was derived from a human donor who had a prior SARS-CoV-2 infection. Source: CD4+ T cells from PBMCs cultured without peptide, taken after COVID-19 vaccination. The CDR3 sequence: CASSPVGYGANVLTF. As DNA, the CDR3 is TGTGCCAGCTCACCAGTGGGATACGGGGCCAACGTCCTGACTTTC.